These 9 T cell receptor beta chains were sequenced from one sample in a study of Ad26.COV2.S vaccination and SARS-CoV-2 variants (dated by TCRdb to the early 2020s). The library was prepared using the immunoSEQ multiplex PCR assay. TCRdb retrieved this table from immuneACCESS and kept in-frame rearrangements only. Not all clones are present; in checked studies, unresolved V genes account for under half, and no reason is known for the remainder. The sample yields approximately 300,000 clones; around 81% were counted once. 2% to 2.5% of the sample belongs to the ten largest clones. The sample's treatment or condition label, in plain terms: approximately 18 received Ad26.COV2.S at low or high dose, single or two shots; about 5 received placebo; per-sample allocation not given. For vaccine and placebo recipients, the sequenced repertoires came from samples collected on day 63 after the first injection.

The starting material was peripheral blood, obtained in a trial of Ad26.COV2.S vaccine versus placebo. The receptors originated from a person aged 18 to 59 who received the Ad26.COV2.S COVID-19 vaccine or a placebo.

The chain links TRBV7-9 to TRBJ2-2, with a tentative D call TRBD2 (6 bases). Trimming removed 4 bases at V and 1 base at J, with 10 bases between. The CDR3 has 15 amino acids. In germline, CDR1 is SEHNR, CDR2 FQNEAQ (reference sequence). The CDR3 nucleotides are TGTGCCAGCAGCTCACCAGCGGGGAACACCGGGGAGCTGTTTTTT. Translating it yields CASSSPAGNTGELFF.

Only one count was recorded for this clone. The chain couples TRBV2 to TRBJ1-1, with a weak D call TRBD1 (5 bases). Germline values: CDR1 SNHLY, CDR2 FYNNEI. The CDR3 covers 14 residues. Deletions cut 5 bases from V and 0 bases from J, with 10 bases between. The CDR3 loop reads CASSIGQLNTEAFF. DNA for the CDR3: TGTGCCAGCAGTATTGGACAACTGAACACTGAAGCTTTCTTT.

The genes are TRBV28 and TRBJ2-6, with 7 nucleotides matching TRBD1. Germline V gene lookup returns CDR1 MDHEN and CDR2 SYDVKM. With 5 bases clipped from V and 0 bases from J, the junction kept 10 bases outside the gene matches. This CDR3 contains 18 residues. CDR3 nucleotides: TGTGCCAGCAGTGACGGACAGGCTCTAATCTCTGGGGCCAACGTCCTGACTTTC. Translated, it gives CASSDGQALISGANVLTF.

The V and J genes are TRBV6-1 and TRBJ2-3; 10 bases align to TRBD1. CDR1 is MNHNS and CDR2 is SASEGT in the germline V gene. The J segment lost 8 bases and the V segment lost 4 bases, leaving 15 bases of the junction unmatched. The CDR3 length is 17 residues. In DNA, the CDR3 is TGTGCCAGCAGTGGGGGGAACCGGGACAGGGGCAGGGGTACGCAGTATTTT. Protein: CASSGGNRDRGRGTQYF.

The chain couples TRBV7-9 to TRBJ2-1; tentative D call: TRBD2 (6 bases). CDR1 is SEHNR and CDR2 is FQNEAQ in the germline V gene (reference sequence). This CDR3 is built from 17 residues. The V end was cut by 0 bases, the J end by 8 bases, with 20 bases between. The CDR3 nucleotides are TGTGCCAGCAGCTTAGCATTACTAGCCATGGGCCCGGATGAGCAGTTCTTC. Amino acid sequence: CASSLALLAMGPDEQFF. Looking up the rest from reference TRBV7-9 and TRBJ2-1 gives the full variable domain: DTGVSQNPRHKITKRGQNVTFRCDPISEHNRLYWYRQTLGQGPEFLTYFQNEAQLEKSRLLSDRFSAERPKGSFSTLEIQRTEQGDSAMYLCASSLALLAMGPDEQFFGPGTRLTVL.

The genes are TRBV2 and TRBJ1-2, with 9 bases lining up with TRBD1. The CDR3 length is 14 residues. Germline values: CDR1 SNHLY, CDR2 FYNNEI. Unmatched junction bases numbered 4, after V lost 3 bases and J lost 5 bases. The CDR3 sequence is CASSDEDRGYGYTF. CDR3 nucleotides: TGTGCCAGCAGTGATGAGGACAGGGGATATGGCTACACCTTC.

The chain is built from TRBV28 and TRBJ1-2, with unresolved D. Germline V lookup: CDR1 MDHEN, CDR2 SYDVKM. The CDR3 is 14 residues long. The V and J ends lost 5 bases and 1 base respectively, with 11 bases between them. CDR3 in DNA: TGTGCCAGCAGTCCCCCCCCCAGTAACTATGGCTACACCTTC. As protein: CASSPPPSNYGYTF.

The chain recombines TRBV19 with TRBJ1-1; TRBD1 might be the D (6 bases). The CDR3 contains 16 residues. The V gene's germline CDR1 is LNHDA and CDR2 SQIVND (reference sequence). The V end was cut by 4 bases, the J end by 4 bases, with 19 bases between. Here the CDR3 reads CASSTGNRVKVTEAFF. For the CDR3, the DNA is TGTGCCAGTAGTACCGGAAACAGGGTAAAGGTCACTGAAGCTTTCTTT.

The CDR3 reads CASSLESGVVNYGYTF. The DNA of the CDR3 is TGCGCCAGCAGCTTGGAATCGGGGGTTGTTAACTATGGCTACACCTTC. This rearrangement joins TRBV5-1 to TRBJ1-2; TRBD1 is a possible D gene (5 bases). Germline values: CDR1 SGHRS, CDR2 YFSETQ. This CDR3 contains 16 residues. V shed 0 bases and J shed 1 base, with 13 bases lying between them.